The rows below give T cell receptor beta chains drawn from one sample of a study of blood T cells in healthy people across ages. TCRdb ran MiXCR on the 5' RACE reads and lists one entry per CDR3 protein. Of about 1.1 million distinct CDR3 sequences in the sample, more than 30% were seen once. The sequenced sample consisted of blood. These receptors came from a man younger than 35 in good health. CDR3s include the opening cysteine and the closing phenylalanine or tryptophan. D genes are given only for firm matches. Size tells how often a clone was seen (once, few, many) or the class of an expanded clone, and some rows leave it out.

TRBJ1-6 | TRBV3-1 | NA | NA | CASSQDLARAPYNSPLHF | TGTGCCAGCAGCCAAGATTTGGCCAGGGCGCCCTATAATTCACCCCTCCACTTT
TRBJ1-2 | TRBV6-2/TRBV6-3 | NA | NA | CASMRSRRSYGYTF | TGTGCCAGCATGCGGTCACGAAGAAGCTATGGCTACACCTTC
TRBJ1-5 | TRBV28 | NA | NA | CASTRTLYSNQPQHF | TGTGCCAGCACACGGACCTTATATAGCAATCAGCCTCAGCATTTT
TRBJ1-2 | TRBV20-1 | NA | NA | CSARDTESYGYTF | TGCAGTGCCCGGGACACCGAGAGCTATGGCTACACCTTC
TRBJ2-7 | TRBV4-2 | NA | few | CASSQDWESGEQYF | TGTGCCAGCAGCCAAGATTGGGAGTCTGGCGAGCAGTACTTC
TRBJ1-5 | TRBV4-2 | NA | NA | CASSQQTRTIGVQPQHF | TGTGCCAGCAGCCAACAGACCAGGACCATCGGCGTTCAGCCCCAGCATTTT
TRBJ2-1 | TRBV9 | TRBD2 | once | CASSVLAGGLHNEQFF | TGTGCCAGCAGCGTATTGGCGGGGGGCTTGCACAATGAGCAGTTCTTC
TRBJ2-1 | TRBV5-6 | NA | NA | CASNRLDRQGIGNYNEQFF | TGTGCCAGCAACCGTTTAGATCGCCAGGGCATTGGGAACTACAATGAGCAGTTCTTC
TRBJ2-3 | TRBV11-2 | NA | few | CASSLAPGYMGQYF | TGTGCCAGCAGCTTAGCCCCGGGCTATATGGGGCAGTATTTT
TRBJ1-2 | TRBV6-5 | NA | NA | CASSTLGLTQDGYTF | TGTGCCAGCAGTACCCTGGGCCTCACCCAAGATGGCTACACCTTC
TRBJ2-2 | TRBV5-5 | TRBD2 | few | CAGSGGPGELFF | TGTGCCGGAAGCGGGGGTCCCGGGGAGCTGTTTTTT
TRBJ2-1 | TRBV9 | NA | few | CASSVAGTSSYNEQFF | TGTGCCAGCAGCGTAGCCGGGACAAGCTCCTACAATGAGCAGTTCTTC
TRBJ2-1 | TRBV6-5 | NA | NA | CASRGSRGGYNEQFF | TGTGCCAGCAGGGGTAGCAGGGGAGGCTACAATGAGCAGTTCTTC
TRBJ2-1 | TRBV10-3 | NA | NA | CAITIGVEQFF | TGTGCCATCACCATAGGGGTGGAGCAGTTCTTC
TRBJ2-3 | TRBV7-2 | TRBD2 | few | CASSLLTGLIADTQYF | TGTGCCAGCAGCTTACTTACGGGACTAATAGCAGATACGCAGTATTTT
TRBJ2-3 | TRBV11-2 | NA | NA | CASSLDWGGRTDTQYF | TGTGCCAGCAGCTTAGATTGGGGGGGCCGGACAGATACGCAGTATTTT
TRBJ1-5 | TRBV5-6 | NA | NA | CASSAEQGGNQPQHF | TGTGCCAGCAGCGCGGAACAGGGTGGCAATCAGCCCCAGCATTTT
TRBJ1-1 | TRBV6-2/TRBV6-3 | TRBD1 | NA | CASIPDRGNEAFF | TGTGCCAGCATCCCGGACAGGGGAAATGAAGCTTTCTTT
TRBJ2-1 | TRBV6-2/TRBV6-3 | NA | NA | CASSSGLGQFF | TGTGCCAGCAGTTCCGGGTTAGGGCAGTTCTTC
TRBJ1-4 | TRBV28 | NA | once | CATVSVLNEELFF | TGTGCCACCGTCTCCGTCCTTAATGAAGAACTGTTTTTT
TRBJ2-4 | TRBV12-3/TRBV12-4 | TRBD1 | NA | CASSLGAGGNYIQYF | TGTGCCAGCAGCCTGGGCGCAGGGGGCAATTACATTCAGTACTTC
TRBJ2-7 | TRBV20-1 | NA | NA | CSARVLLTATYERYF | TGCAGTGCTAGAGTATTGTTGACAGCTACCTACGAGCGGTACTTC
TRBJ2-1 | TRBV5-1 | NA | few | CASSFEGPYNEQFF | TGCGCCAGCAGCTTCGAGGGCCCCTACAATGAGCAGTTCTTC
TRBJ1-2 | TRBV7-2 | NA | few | CASSLAGASLNYGYTF | TGTGCCAGCAGCTTAGCGGGCGCGAGCCTTAACTATGGCTACACCTTC
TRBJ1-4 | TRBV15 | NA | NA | CATSLLTGSEKLFF | TGTGCCACCTCGCTTCTTACGGGAAGTGAAAAACTGTTTTTT
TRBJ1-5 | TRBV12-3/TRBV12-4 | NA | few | CASSPRPQPQHF | TGTGCCAGCAGCCCTCGGCCCCAGCCCCAGCATTTT
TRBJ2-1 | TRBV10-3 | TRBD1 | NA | CATGQAYNEQFF | TGTGCCACCGGACAGGCCTACAATGAGCAGTTCTTC
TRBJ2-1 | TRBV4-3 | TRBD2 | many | CASSQDTSGTNNEQFF | TGCGCCAGCAGCCAAGACACTAGCGGGACTAACAATGAGCAGTTCTTC
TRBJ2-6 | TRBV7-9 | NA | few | CASSPISLGANVLTF | TGTGCCAGCAGCCCAATTAGCCTTGGGGCCAACGTCCTGACTTTC
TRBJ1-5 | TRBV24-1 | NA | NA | CATSGGGTQHF | TGTGCCACCAGCGGAGGCGGGACCCAGCATTTT
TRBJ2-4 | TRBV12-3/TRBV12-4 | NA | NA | CASSLEGARRARYF | TGTGCCAGCAGTTTAGAGGGTGCTAGGCGGGCCAGGTACTTC
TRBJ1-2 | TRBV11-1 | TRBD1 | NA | CASSPSLGQDGYTF | TGTGCCAGCAGCCCCAGTTTGGGACAGGATGGCTACACCTTC
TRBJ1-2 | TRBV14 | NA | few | CASSQEARPYGYTF | TGTGCCAGCAGCCAAGAGGCCAGGCCCTATGGCTACACCTTC
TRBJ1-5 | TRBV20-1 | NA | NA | CSARDRVGGNQPQHF | TGCAGTGCTAGAGATCGGGTTGGGGGGAATCAGCCCCAGCATTTT
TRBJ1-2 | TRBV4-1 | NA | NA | CASSQEWTESNYGYTF | TGCGCCAGCAGCCAAGAGTGGACAGAGTCTAACTATGGCTACACCTTC
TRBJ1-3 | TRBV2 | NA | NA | CASRDTGPGNTIYF | TGTGCCAGCAGGGATACAGGGCCCGGAAACACCATATATTTT
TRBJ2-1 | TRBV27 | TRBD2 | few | CASSRSGGPGNEQFF | TGTGCCAGCAGTCGAAGCGGGGGCCCAGGCAATGAGCAGTTCTTC
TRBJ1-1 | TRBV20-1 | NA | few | CSASRGPGNTEAFF | TGCAGTGCTAGCAGGGGTCCGGGGAACACTGAAGCTTTCTTT
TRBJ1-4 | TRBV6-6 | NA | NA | CASSYSTVGPLGEKLFF | TGTGCCAGCAGTTACTCGACGGTCGGACCGTTGGGGGAAAAACTGTTTTTT
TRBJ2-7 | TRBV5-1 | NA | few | CASSLERNYEQYF | TGCGCCAGCAGCTTGGAACGGAACTACGAGCAGTACTTC
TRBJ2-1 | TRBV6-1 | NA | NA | CASSETAVNEQFF | TGTGCCAGCAGTGAGACAGCGGTCAATGAGCAGTTCTTC
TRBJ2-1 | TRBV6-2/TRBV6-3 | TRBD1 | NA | CASRKGGVDRNEQFF | TGTGCCAGCAGGAAAGGGGGCGTTGATAGGAATGAGCAGTTCTTC
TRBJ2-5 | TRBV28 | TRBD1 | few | CASSLETGIGETQYF | TGTGCCAGCAGTTTGGAGACAGGGATCGGCGAGACCCAGTACTTC
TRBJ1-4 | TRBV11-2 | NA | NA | CASSLERREKLFF | TGTGCCAGCAGCTTAGAACGGAGGGAAAAACTGTTTTTT
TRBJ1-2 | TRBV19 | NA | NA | CASSKLGYGYTF | TGTGCCAGTAGTAAGTTGGGCTATGGCTACACCTTC
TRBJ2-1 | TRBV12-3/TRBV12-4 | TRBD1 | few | CASSSWTGPGEDEQFF | TGTGCCAGCAGTTCCTGGACAGGCCCCGGGGAAGATGAGCAGTTCTTC
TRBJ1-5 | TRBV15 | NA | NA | CATNPSGANQPQHF | TGTGCCACCAACCCAAGTGGAGCAAATCAGCCCCAGCATTTT
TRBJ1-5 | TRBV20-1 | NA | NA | CSARAFSNKGQGLNQPQHF | TGCAGTGCTAGAGCATTCTCAAATAAGGGTCAGGGGCTGAATCAGCCCCAGCATTTT
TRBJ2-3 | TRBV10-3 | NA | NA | CAISTQGSGESTDTQYF | TGTGCCATCAGTACTCAGGGGAGCGGGGAAAGCACAGATACGCAGTATTTT
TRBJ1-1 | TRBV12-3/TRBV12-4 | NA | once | CASSLYENTEAFF | TGTGCCAGCAGTTTATATGAGAACACTGAAGCTTTCTTT
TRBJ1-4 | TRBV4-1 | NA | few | CASRKDVTGEKLFF | TGCGCCAGCAGGAAGGATGTTACAGGGGAAAAACTGTTTTTT
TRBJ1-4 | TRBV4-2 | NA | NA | CASSQDRDGVRLFF | TGTGCCAGCAGCCAAGATCGGGACGGGGTAAGACTGTTTTTT
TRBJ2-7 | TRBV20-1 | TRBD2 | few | CSAHGGGYEQYF | TGCAGTGCCCATGGGGGGGGCTACGAGCAGTACTTC
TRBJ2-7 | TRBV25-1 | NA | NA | CASSEGGFYEQYF | TGTGCCAGCAGTGAAGGGGGCTTCTACGAGCAGTACTTC
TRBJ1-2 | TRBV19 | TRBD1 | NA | CATKDRGYGYTF | TGTGCCACCAAGGACAGGGGTTATGGCTACACCTTC
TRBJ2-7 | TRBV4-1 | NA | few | CASSQGYLYEQYF | TGCGCCAGCAGCCAAGGTTACCTCTACGAGCAGTACTTC